These T cell receptor beta chains were read from a single sample in a study of T cells in Graves' hyperthyroidism and ophthalmopathy. TCRdb recomputed calls from the multiplex PCR reads with MiXCR, one row per CDR3 protein. The data show roughly 570,000 distinct CDR3 sequences, with under 60% seen just once and around 7.7% held by the top ten. The sample taken for sequencing was peripheral blood or thyroid tissue (not recorded which). These receptors came from a woman between 18 and 30 years old with Graves' hyperthyroidism. Each CDR3 is given with its conserved first and last residue. The order of the fields is V gene, J gene, clone size, D gene, CDR3 protein, CDR3 DNA. The D gene is left open where the match is weak. Where a row states a size, it is once, few, many or the class of an expanded clone; other rows omit it.

v_call: TRBV6-4; j_call: TRBJ1-4; clone_size: NA; d_call: NA; cdr3_aa: CASSQDRMAVGDEKLFF; cdr3_nt: TGCGCCAGCAGCCAAGACCGAATGGCGGTCGGGGATGAAAAACTGTTTTTT
v_call: TRBV19; j_call: TRBJ2-3; clone_size: NA; d_call: NA; cdr3_aa: CASSIGQGGDTQYF; cdr3_nt: TGTGCCAGTAGTATCGGGCAGGGGGGAGATACGCAGTATTTT
v_call: TRBV20-1; j_call: TRBJ1-6; clone_size: NA; d_call: TRBD1; cdr3_aa: CSVRTGGVFGSPLHF; cdr3_nt: TGCAGTGTTAGGACAGGGGGGGTATTTGGTTCACCCCTCCACTTT
v_call: TRBV6-1; j_call: TRBJ1-4; clone_size: many; d_call: TRBD1; cdr3_aa: CASRRQGVGEKLFF; cdr3_nt: TGTGCCAGCAGGCGACAGGGAGTGGGTGAAAAACTGTTTTTT
v_call: TRBV20-1; j_call: TRBJ2-3; clone_size: few; d_call: TRBD2; cdr3_aa: CSATLAGYTDTQYF; cdr3_nt: TGCAGTGCTACACTAGCGGGGTACACAGATACGCAGTATTTT
v_call: TRBV9; j_call: TRBJ1-2; clone_size: many; d_call: NA; cdr3_aa: CASSVGRQSYGYTF; cdr3_nt: TGTGCCAGCAGCGTTGGGCGACAGAGCTATGGCTACACCTTC
v_call: TRBV12-3/TRBV12-4; j_call: TRBJ1-4; clone_size: many; d_call: NA; cdr3_aa: CASSSNQGLANEKLFF; cdr3_nt: TGTGCCAGCAGTTCTAACCAGGGGTTGGCTAATGAAAAACTGTTTTTT
v_call: TRBV6-5; j_call: TRBJ2-6; clone_size: few; d_call: NA; cdr3_aa: CASSFSPPGANVLTF; cdr3_nt: TGTGCCAGCAGTTTTTCCCCCCCTGGGGCCAACGTCCTGACTTTC
v_call: TRBV12-3/TRBV12-4; j_call: TRBJ1-5; clone_size: NA; d_call: TRBD1; cdr3_aa: CASSTAGTGETQHF; cdr3_nt: TGTGCCAGCAGCACCGCCGGGACAGGGGAGACCCAGCATTTT
v_call: TRBV10-3; j_call: TRBJ1-6; clone_size: once; d_call: NA; cdr3_aa: CAITGERVDNSPLHF; cdr3_nt: TGTGCCATCACTGGGGAGCGAGTGGATAATTCACCCCTCCACTTT
v_call: TRBV7-9; j_call: TRBJ1-5; clone_size: many; d_call: NA; cdr3_aa: CASSLAGFNQPQHF; cdr3_nt: TGTGCCAGCAGCTTAGCAGGCTTCAATCAGCCCCAGCATTTT
v_call: TRBV18; j_call: TRBJ2-7; clone_size: NA; d_call: NA; cdr3_aa: CASSPTTLSYEQYF; cdr3_nt: TGTGCCAGCTCACCGACAACACTATCCTACGAGCAGTACTTC
v_call: TRBV10-3; j_call: TRBJ1-4; clone_size: NA; d_call: NA; cdr3_aa: CAISAGEDEKLFF; cdr3_nt: TGTGCCATCAGTGCGGGCGAGGATGAAAAACTGTTTTTT
v_call: TRBV12-3/TRBV12-4; j_call: TRBJ1-2; clone_size: few; d_call: TRBD1; cdr3_aa: CASSRGQGNTF; cdr3_nt: TGTGCCAGCAGTAGGGGACAGGGAAACACCTTC
v_call: TRBV7-9; j_call: TRBJ2-5; clone_size: NA; d_call: TRBD2; cdr3_aa: CASSSTSGSLGTQYF; cdr3_nt: TGTGCCAGCAGCTCCACTAGCGGGAGTCTGGGGACCCAGTACTTC
v_call: TRBV3-1; j_call: TRBJ1-6; clone_size: many; d_call: TRBD1; cdr3_aa: CASSQDRGYSPLHF; cdr3_nt: TGTGCCAGCAGCCAGGACAGGGGGTATTCACCCCTCCACTTT
v_call: TRBV5-1; j_call: TRBJ1-5; clone_size: many; d_call: NA; cdr3_aa: CASSLTGGGAEQPQHF; cdr3_nt: TGCGCCAGCAGCTTGACCGGCGGGGGGGCTGAACAGCCCCAGCATTTT
v_call: TRBV2; j_call: TRBJ2-1; clone_size: NA; d_call: NA; cdr3_aa: CASTQDYNNEQFF; cdr3_nt: TGTGCCAGCACCCAGGACTACAACAATGAGCAGTTCTTC
v_call: TRBV12-3/TRBV12-4; j_call: TRBJ1-2; clone_size: NA; d_call: NA; cdr3_aa: CASSLEGREAGYTF; cdr3_nt: TGTGCCAGCAGTTTGGAGGGGAGAGAGGCTGGCTACACCTTC
v_call: TRBV20-1; j_call: TRBJ1-1; clone_size: few; d_call: TRBD1; cdr3_aa: CSPRDRVRTEAFF; cdr3_nt: TGCAGTCCCCGGGACAGGGTGAGAACTGAAGCTTTCTTT
v_call: TRBV28; j_call: TRBJ1-1; clone_size: many; d_call: NA; cdr3_aa: CATIRTVNTEAFF; cdr3_nt: TGTGCCACCATACGGACGGTGAACACTGAAGCTTTCTTT
v_call: TRBV6-2/TRBV6-3; j_call: TRBJ1-4; clone_size: few; d_call: TRBD1; cdr3_aa: CASRTYRGRNEKLFF; cdr3_nt: TGTGCCAGCAGAACCTACAGGGGGCGAAATGAAAAACTGTTTTTT
v_call: TRBV5-1; j_call: TRBJ2-5; clone_size: few; d_call: TRBD2; cdr3_aa: CASSLKLTSGKRETQYF; cdr3_nt: TGCGCCAGCAGCTTGAAACTAACTAGCGGTAAACGAGAGACCCAGTACTTC
v_call: TRBV19; j_call: TRBJ2-2; clone_size: NA; d_call: TRBD1; cdr3_aa: CASGGQVYTGELFF; cdr3_nt: TGTGCCAGCGGCGGACAGGTGTACACCGGGGAGCTGTTTTTT
v_call: TRBV5-1; j_call: TRBJ2-2; clone_size: many; d_call: TRBD2; cdr3_aa: CASSRSGRADTGELFF; cdr3_nt: TGCGCCAGCAGCCGTAGCGGGAGGGCCGACACCGGGGAGCTGTTTTTT
v_call: TRBV30; j_call: TRBJ2-7; clone_size: NA; d_call: NA; cdr3_aa: CAWSRLTEQYF; cdr3_nt: TGTGCCTGGAGTAGACTGACTGAGCAGTACTTC
v_call: TRBV7-9; j_call: TRBJ1-1; clone_size: few; d_call: TRBD1; cdr3_aa: CATSPRTGPNTEAFF; cdr3_nt: TGTGCCACCAGCCCGAGGACAGGGCCGAACACTGAAGCTTTCTTT
v_call: TRBV7-2; j_call: TRBJ2-7; clone_size: many; d_call: NA; cdr3_aa: CASSSTVMRGMYEQYF; cdr3_nt: TGTGCCAGCAGTTCGACTGTCATGCGCGGGATGTACGAGCAGTACTTC
v_call: TRBV7-9; j_call: TRBJ1-2; clone_size: many; d_call: NA; cdr3_aa: CASSRWETYGYTF; cdr3_nt: TGTGCCAGCAGCCGTTGGGAGACCTATGGCTACACCTTC
v_call: TRBV5-1; j_call: TRBJ2-7; clone_size: NA; d_call: NA; cdr3_aa: CASRDSFGSSYEQYF; cdr3_nt: TGCGCCAGCAGAGATTCTTTCGGCAGCTCCTACGAGCAGTACTTC
v_call: TRBV9; j_call: TRBJ1-3; clone_size: NA; d_call: TRBD1; cdr3_aa: CASSGGQGITIYF; cdr3_nt: TGTGCCAGCAGCGGCGGACAGGGGATCACCATATACTTT
v_call: TRBV24-1; j_call: TRBJ2-5; clone_size: many; d_call: TRBD1; cdr3_aa: CATSDFPPETGQETQYF; cdr3_nt: TGTGCCACCAGTGATTTCCCCCCTGAGACAGGGCAAGAGACCCAGTACTTC
v_call: TRBV20-1; j_call: TRBJ1-2; clone_size: NA; d_call: NA; cdr3_aa: CSARATIQGYTF; cdr3_nt: TGCAGTGCTAGAGCCACGATTCAGGGCTACACCTTC
v_call: TRBV24-1; j_call: TRBJ2-5; clone_size: NA; d_call: NA; cdr3_aa: CATSAIGVGQETQYF; cdr3_nt: TGTGCCACCAGTGCCATTGGAGTTGGCCAAGAGACCCAGTACTTC
v_call: TRBV7-8; j_call: TRBJ1-3; clone_size: many; d_call: NA; cdr3_aa: CASSYDVTGDTIYF; cdr3_nt: TGTGCCAGCAGCTATGACGTAACCGGCGACACCATATATTTT
v_call: TRBV10-3; j_call: TRBJ1-5; clone_size: many; d_call: TRBD1; cdr3_aa: CAIGTDNQPQHF; cdr3_nt: TGTGCCATCGGGACAGACAATCAGCCCCAGCATTTT
v_call: TRBV25-1; j_call: TRBJ1-1; clone_size: many; d_call: NA; cdr3_aa: CASSEYGQNTEAFF; cdr3_nt: TGTGCCAGCAGTGAATACGGTCAAAACACTGAAGCTTTCTTT
v_call: TRBV6-6; j_call: TRBJ1-1; clone_size: few; d_call: NA; cdr3_aa: CASSYSGGRGNTEAFF; cdr3_nt: TGTGCCAGCAGTTACTCTGGCGGGAGGGGCAACACTGAAGCTTTCTTT
v_call: TRBV10-3; j_call: TRBJ1-1; clone_size: many; d_call: NA; cdr3_aa: CAISDTWGEAFF; cdr3_nt: TGTGCCATCAGTGACACGTGGGGTGAAGCTTTCTTT
v_call: TRBV29-1; j_call: TRBJ1-5; clone_size: NA; d_call: NA; cdr3_aa: CSVDVGNSGTQHF; cdr3_nt: TGCAGCGTTGATGTGGGGAACAGCGGGACCCAGCATTTT
v_call: TRBV6-5; j_call: TRBJ1-5; clone_size: many; d_call: NA; cdr3_aa: CASRRTIHNQPQHF; cdr3_nt: TGTGCCAGCAGACGGACGATCCACAATCAGCCCCAGCATTTT
v_call: TRBV12-3/TRBV12-4; j_call: TRBJ1-1; clone_size: many; d_call: TRBD1; cdr3_aa: CASSLGQSLNTEAFF; cdr3_nt: TGTGCCAGCAGTTTGGGACAGAGTTTGAACACTGAAGCTTTCTTT
v_call: TRBV29-1; j_call: TRBJ1-5; clone_size: NA; d_call: NA; cdr3_aa: CSASGERETQHF; cdr3_nt: TGCAGCGCAAGCGGGGAGAGGGAGACCCAGCATTTT
v_call: TRBV7-8; j_call: TRBJ1-6; clone_size: many; d_call: NA; cdr3_aa: CASSLIPSMRAPLHF; cdr3_nt: TGTGCCAGCAGCTTAATACCTTCTATGAGGGCACCCCTCCACTTT
v_call: TRBV20-1; j_call: TRBJ2-5; clone_size: NA; d_call: NA; cdr3_aa: CSARVTGTQYF; cdr3_nt: TGCAGTGCTAGAGTCACCGGGACCCAGTACTTC
v_call: TRBV29-1; j_call: TRBJ2-2; clone_size: once; d_call: NA; cdr3_aa: CSVEVANTGERFF; cdr3_nt: TGCAGCGTTGAAGTAGCGAACACCGGGGAGCGGTTTTTT
v_call: TRBV7-9; j_call: TRBJ2-1; clone_size: few; d_call: NA; cdr3_aa: CASSLDSNEQFF; cdr3_nt: TGTGCCAGCAGCTTGGACAGCAATGAGCAGTTCTTC
v_call: TRBV19; j_call: TRBJ2-2; clone_size: NA; d_call: NA; cdr3_aa: CASTMVPRGTGELFF; cdr3_nt: TGTGCCAGTACCATGGTGCCCCGGGGCACCGGGGAGCTGTTTTTT
v_call: TRBV5-1; j_call: TRBJ2-7; clone_size: many; d_call: NA; cdr3_aa: CASSLGLGDYEQYF; cdr3_nt: TGCGCCAGCAGCTTGGGCCTGGGAGACTACGAGCAGTACTTC
v_call: TRBV7-9; j_call: TRBJ2-7; clone_size: many; d_call: TRBD1; cdr3_aa: CASSNRGYDEQYF; cdr3_nt: TGTGCCAGCAGCAACAGGGGTTATGACGAGCAGTACTTC
v_call: TRBV20-1; j_call: TRBJ1-5; clone_size: NA; d_call: NA; cdr3_aa: CSARVQGETQHF; cdr3_nt: TGCAGTGCTAGAGTACAGGGTGAGACCCAGCATTTT
v_call: TRBV6-6; j_call: TRBJ1-5; clone_size: many; d_call: NA; cdr3_aa: CASNKEGNQPQHF; cdr3_nt: TGTGCCAGCAATAAGGAGGGGAATCAGCCCCAGCATTTT
v_call: TRBV24-1; j_call: TRBJ2-2; clone_size: many; d_call: TRBD1; cdr3_aa: CATSEPEIDRGGTGELFF; cdr3_nt: TGTGCCACCAGTGAACCTGAAATTGACAGGGGAGGCACCGGGGAGCTGTTTTTT
v_call: TRBV6-5; j_call: TRBJ2-1; clone_size: NA; d_call: NA; cdr3_aa: CASSDNGATTEQFF; cdr3_nt: TGTGCCAGCAGTGATAATGGGGCTACAACTGAGCAGTTCTTC
v_call: TRBV25-1; j_call: TRBJ2-7; clone_size: NA; d_call: NA; cdr3_aa: CASRPKDSGEEQYF; cdr3_nt: TGTGCCAGCAGGCCCAAGGACAGTGGAGAGGAGCAGTACTTC
v_call: TRBV29-1; j_call: TRBJ1-5; clone_size: NA; d_call: NA; cdr3_aa: CSVLGQPQHF; cdr3_nt: TGCAGCGTTCTGGGGCAGCCCCAGCATTTT
v_call: TRBV2; j_call: TRBJ2-2; clone_size: few; d_call: NA; cdr3_aa: CASSEVLFRLFF; cdr3_nt: TGTGCCAGCAGTGAGGTCTTGTTTCGGCTGTTTTTT
v_call: TRBV2; j_call: TRBJ1-2; clone_size: NA; d_call: NA; cdr3_aa: CASREGGEDASRYGYTF; cdr3_nt: TGTGCCAGCAGGGAAGGGGGTGAGGACGCTTCCCGTTATGGCTACACCTTC
v_call: TRBV5-1; j_call: TRBJ2-5; clone_size: few; d_call: NA; cdr3_aa: CASSKDRPQETQYF; cdr3_nt: TGCGCCAGCAGCAAAGACAGGCCCCAAGAGACCCAGTACTTC
v_call: TRBV7-3; j_call: TRBJ2-5; clone_size: many; d_call: TRBD2; cdr3_aa: CASSSPRVSSGGRKTQYF; cdr3_nt: TGTGCCAGCAGCTCCCCCAGGGTGTCTAGCGGGGGACGGAAGACCCAGTACTTC